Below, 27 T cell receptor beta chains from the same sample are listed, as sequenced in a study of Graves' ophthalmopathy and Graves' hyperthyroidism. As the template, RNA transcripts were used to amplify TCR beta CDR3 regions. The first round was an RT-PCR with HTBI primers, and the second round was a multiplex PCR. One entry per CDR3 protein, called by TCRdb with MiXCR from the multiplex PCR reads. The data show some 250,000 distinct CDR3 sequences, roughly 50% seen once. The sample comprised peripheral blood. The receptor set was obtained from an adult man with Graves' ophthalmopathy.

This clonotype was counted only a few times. CDR3 loop: CATSLTEDYGYTF. The DNA for the CDR3 is TGTGCCACCAGTCTAACAGAGGACTATGGCTACACCTTC. This chain joins TRBV24-1 and TRBJ1-2; D is undetermined. The V gene's germline CDR1 is KGHDR and CDR2 SFDVKD. The CDR3 consists of 13 residues. V lost 6 bases to trimming and J lost 3 bases, with 10 bases between them.

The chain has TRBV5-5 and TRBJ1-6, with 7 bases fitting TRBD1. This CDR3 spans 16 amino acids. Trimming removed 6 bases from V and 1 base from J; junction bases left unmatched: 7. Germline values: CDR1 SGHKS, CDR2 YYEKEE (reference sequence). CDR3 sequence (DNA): TGTGCCAGCACTAAGCAGGGGGGATCCTATAATTCACCCCTCCACTTT. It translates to CASTKQGGSYNSPLHF.

The DNA of the CDR3 is TGCAGCTCGAAGGGGGGAGGGCAAGAGACCCAGTACTTC. Protein sequence: CSSKGGGQETQYF. V gene TRBV29-1 combines with J gene TRBJ2-5; D is possibly TRBD2 (7 bases). Germline V lookup: CDR1 SQVTM, CDR2 ANQGSEA. The V gene lost 8 bases and the J gene lost 2 bases, with 15 bases spanning the gap. The CDR3 is 13 amino acids.

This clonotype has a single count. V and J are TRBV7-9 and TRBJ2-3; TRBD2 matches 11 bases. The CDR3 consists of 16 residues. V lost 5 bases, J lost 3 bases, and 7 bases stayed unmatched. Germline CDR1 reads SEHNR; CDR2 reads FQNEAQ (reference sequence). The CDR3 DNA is TGTGCCAGCAGCCCACTAGCGGGAGTGAGAACAGATACGCAGTATTTT. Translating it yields CASSPLAGVRTDTQYF.

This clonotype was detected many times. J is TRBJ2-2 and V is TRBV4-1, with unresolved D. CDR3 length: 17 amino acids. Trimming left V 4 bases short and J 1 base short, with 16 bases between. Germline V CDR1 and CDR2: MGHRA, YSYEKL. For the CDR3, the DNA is TGCGCCAGCAGCCCCGGTCCCCTTGGTATGAACACCGGGGAGCTGTTTTTT. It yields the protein CASSPGPLGMNTGELFF.

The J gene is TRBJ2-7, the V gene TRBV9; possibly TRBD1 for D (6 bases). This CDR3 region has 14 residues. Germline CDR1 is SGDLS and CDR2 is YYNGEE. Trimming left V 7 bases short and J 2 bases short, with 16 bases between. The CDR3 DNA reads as TGTGCCAGCGGGGATGCGGACAGAACCTACGAGCAGTACTTC. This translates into CASGDADRTYEQYF.

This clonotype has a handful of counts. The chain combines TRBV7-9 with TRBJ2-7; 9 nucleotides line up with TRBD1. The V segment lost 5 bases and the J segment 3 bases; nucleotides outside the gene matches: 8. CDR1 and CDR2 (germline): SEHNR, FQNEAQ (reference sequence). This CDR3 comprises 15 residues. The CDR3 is CASSPRTGAYYEQYF. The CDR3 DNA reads TGTGCCAGCAGCCCGAGGACAGGGGCGTACTACGAGCAGTACTTC.

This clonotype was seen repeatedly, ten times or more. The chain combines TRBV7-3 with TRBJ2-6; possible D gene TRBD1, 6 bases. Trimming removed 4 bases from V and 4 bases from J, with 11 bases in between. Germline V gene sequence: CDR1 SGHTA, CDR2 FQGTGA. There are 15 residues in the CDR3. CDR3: CASSSTGNGANVLTF. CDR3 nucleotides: TGTGCCAGCAGCTCTACAGGGAACGGGGCCAACGTCCTGACTTTC.

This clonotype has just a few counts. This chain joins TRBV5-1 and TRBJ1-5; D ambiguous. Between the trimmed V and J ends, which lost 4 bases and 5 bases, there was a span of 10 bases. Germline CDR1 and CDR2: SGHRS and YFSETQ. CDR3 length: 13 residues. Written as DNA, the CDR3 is TGCGCCAGCAGCCTGATTAAGGATCAGCCCCAGCATTTT. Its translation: CASSLIKDQPQHF.

CDR3 nucleotide sequence: TGTGCCACCAGCAGCCCCGACAGGAACACTGAAGCTTTCTTT. Amino acid sequence: CATSSPDRNTEAFF. This rearrangement joins TRBV15 to TRBJ1-1; TRBD1 is a possible D gene (5 bases). Germline CDR1 and CDR2: LNHNV and YYDKDF (reference sequence). Trimming stripped 3 bases from V and 1 base from J, with 9 bases between. This CDR3 region has 14 residues.

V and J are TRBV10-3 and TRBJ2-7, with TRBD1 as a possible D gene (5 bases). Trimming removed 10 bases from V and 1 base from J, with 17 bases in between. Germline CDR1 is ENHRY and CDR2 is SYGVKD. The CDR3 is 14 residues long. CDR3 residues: CASRKLRESYEQYF. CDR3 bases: TGTGCCAGCAGGAAACTCAGGGAATCCTACGAGCAGTACTTC.

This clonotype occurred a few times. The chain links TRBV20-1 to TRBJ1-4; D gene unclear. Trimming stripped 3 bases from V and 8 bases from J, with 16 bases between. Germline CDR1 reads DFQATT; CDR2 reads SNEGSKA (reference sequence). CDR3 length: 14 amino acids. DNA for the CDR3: TGCAGTGCTAGTAGGTCCCAGGCGAGAGAAAAACTGTTTTTT. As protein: CSASRSQAREKLFF.

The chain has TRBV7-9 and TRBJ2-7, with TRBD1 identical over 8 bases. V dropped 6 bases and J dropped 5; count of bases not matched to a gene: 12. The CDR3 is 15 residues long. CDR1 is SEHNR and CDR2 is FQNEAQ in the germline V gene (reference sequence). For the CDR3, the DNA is TGTGCCAGCAGGCGAACGCAGGGGGCTGAGGACGAGCAGTACTTC. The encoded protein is CASRRTQGAEDEQYF.

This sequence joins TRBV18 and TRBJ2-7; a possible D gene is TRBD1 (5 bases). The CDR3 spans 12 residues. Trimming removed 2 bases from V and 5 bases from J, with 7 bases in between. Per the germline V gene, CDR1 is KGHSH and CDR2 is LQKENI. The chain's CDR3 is CASSPSGNEQYF. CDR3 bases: TGTGCCAGCTCACCATCAGGGAACGAGCAGTACTTC.

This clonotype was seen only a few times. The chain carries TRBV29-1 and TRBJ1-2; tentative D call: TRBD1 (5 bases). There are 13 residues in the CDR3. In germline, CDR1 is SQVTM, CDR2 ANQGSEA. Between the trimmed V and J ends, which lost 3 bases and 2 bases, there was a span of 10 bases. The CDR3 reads CSVDWGINYGYTF. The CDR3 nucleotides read TGCAGCGTTGATTGGGGGATCAACTATGGCTACACCTTC.

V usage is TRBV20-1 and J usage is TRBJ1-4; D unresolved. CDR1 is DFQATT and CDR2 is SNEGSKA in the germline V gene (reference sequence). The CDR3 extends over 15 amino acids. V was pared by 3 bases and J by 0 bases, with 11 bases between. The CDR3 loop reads CSASSGSSTNEKLFF. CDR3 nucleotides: TGCAGTGCTAGTTCCGGAAGTTCAACTAATGAAAAACTGTTTTTT.

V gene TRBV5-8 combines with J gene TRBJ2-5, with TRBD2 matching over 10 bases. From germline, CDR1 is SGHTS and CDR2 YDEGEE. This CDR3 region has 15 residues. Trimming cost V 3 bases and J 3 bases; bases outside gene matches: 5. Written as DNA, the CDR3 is TGTGCCAGCAGCTCCGCCCTAGCGGGGGAAGAGACCCAGTACTTC. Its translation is CASSSALAGEETQYF.

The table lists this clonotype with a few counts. Here the CDR3 DNA reads TGTGCCAGTCGGTTTACGAGGTACGGAGACTCTGGAAACACCATATATTTT. This encodes CASRFTRYGDSGNTIYF. The V call is TRBV12-3 or TRBV12-4, the J call TRBJ1-3, with D unclear. The CDR3 length is 17 residues. Between the trimmed V and J ends, which lost 9 bases and 0 bases, there was a span of 21 bases.

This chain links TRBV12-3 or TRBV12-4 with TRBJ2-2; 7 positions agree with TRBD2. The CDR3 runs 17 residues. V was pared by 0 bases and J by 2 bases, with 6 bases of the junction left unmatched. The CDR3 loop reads CASSLALTSVNTGELFF. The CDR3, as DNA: TGTGCCAGCAGTTTAGCCCTAACTAGCGTTAACACCGGGGAGCTGTTTTTT.

The CDR3 coding sequence is TGTGCCAGCACCTTGGGGGGGTCCCCCGAAGCTTTCTTT. This translates into CASTLGGSPEAFF. The V gene is TRBV25-1, the J gene TRBJ1-1, with a tentative D call TRBD1 (5 bases). Trimming removed 7 bases at V and 8 bases at J, with 17 bases between. The CDR3 contains 13 residues. Germline V gene data show CDR1 as MGHDK and CDR2 as SYGVNS.

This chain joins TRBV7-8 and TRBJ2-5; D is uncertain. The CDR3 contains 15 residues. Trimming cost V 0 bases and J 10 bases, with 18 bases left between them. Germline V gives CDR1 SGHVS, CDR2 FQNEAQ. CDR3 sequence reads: CASSLAVTHEWHQYF. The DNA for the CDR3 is TGTGCCAGCAGCTTAGCGGTCACACATGAATGGCACCAGTACTTC.

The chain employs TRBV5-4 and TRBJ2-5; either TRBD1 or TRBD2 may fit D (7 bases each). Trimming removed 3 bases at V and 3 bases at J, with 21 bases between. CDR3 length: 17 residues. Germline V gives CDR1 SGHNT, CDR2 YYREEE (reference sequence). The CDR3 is CASSSGGRGDTKETQYF. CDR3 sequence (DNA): TGTGCCAGCAGCTCGGGGGGCAGGGGGGACACAAAAGAGACCCAGTACTTC.

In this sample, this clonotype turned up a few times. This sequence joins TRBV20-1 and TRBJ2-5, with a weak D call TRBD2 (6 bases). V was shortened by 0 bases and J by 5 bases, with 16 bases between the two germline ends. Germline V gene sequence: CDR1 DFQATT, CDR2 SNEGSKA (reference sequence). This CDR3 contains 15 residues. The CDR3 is CSARDGGRKGETQYF. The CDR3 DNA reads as TGCAGTGCTAGAGATGGAGGGCGGAAGGGGGAGACCCAGTACTTC.

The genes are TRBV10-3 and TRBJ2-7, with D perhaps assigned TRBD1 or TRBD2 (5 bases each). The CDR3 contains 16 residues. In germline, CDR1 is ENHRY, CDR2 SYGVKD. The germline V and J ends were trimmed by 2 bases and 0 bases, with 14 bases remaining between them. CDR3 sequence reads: CAISEVGTPFSYEQYF. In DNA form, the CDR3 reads TGTGCCATCAGTGAGGTAGGGACCCCCTTCTCCTACGAGCAGTACTTC.

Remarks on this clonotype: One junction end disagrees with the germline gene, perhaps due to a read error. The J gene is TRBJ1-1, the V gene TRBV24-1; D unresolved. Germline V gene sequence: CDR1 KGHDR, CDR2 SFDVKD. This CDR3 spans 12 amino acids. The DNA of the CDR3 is TGTGCCGCCAGTGATTTACTGGGTGAAGCTTTCTTT. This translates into CAASDLLGEAFF.

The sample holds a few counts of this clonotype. CDR3 coding DNA: TGTGCCAGCAGCTTAGGGCAGTCCCACAATGAGCAGTTCTTC. It codes for CASSLGQSHNEQFF. The rearrangement joins TRBV7-6 to TRBJ2-1; no firm D call. Germline V gives CDR1 SGHVS, CDR2 FNYEAQ. V was clipped by 1 base and J by 5 bases, with 9 bases between them. CDR3 length equals 14 residues.

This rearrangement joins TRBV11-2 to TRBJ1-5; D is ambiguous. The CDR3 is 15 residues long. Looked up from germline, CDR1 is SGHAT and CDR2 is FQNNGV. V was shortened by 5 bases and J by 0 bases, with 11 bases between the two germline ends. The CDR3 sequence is CASSKQINSNQPQHF. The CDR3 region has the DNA TGTGCCAGCAGCAAACAGATAAATAGCAATCAGCCCCAGCATTTT.